A single sample gave rise to the 27 T cell receptor beta chains below, sequenced in a study of chemoradiotherapy in HPV16-positive cancers. Only in-frame clones appear in the TCRdb table, and some are missing; sequencing was by immunoSEQ multiplex PCR. Of about 16,000 clones listed, about two thirds are singletons. This specimen consisted of tumor tissue, obtained from a patient who underwent chemoradiotherapy. The receptor source for this set is a human donor with HPV-associated anogenital cancer.

The chain uses TRBV5-4 and TRBJ2-1; D not certain. The CDR3 covers 11 residues. Trimming took 0 bases from V and 7 from J, leaving 2 bases between them. Per germline, CDR1 SGHNT and CDR2 YYREEE (reference sequence). This CDR3 reads CASSLENEQFF. In nucleotides, the CDR3 is TGTGCCAGCAGCTTGGAGAATGAGCAGTTCTTC.

The chain is built from TRBV28 and TRBJ1-1; D unresolved. Germline V lookup: CDR1 MDHEN, CDR2 SYDVKM. Trimming removed 5 bases from V and 5 bases from J, with 18 bases in between. The CDR3 consists of 15 residues. The CDR3 sequence: CASSLPVKIKTEAFF. The DNA for the CDR3 is TGTGCCAGCAGTCTCCCGGTCAAGATTAAAACTGAAGCTTTCTTT.

The J gene is TRBJ1-3, the V gene TRBV18, with D hard to call. CDR1 is KGHSH, CDR2 LQKENI, per germline. Trimming took off 6 bases at V and 2 bases at J, with 11 bases between the two ends. The CDR3 is 14 amino acids. CDR3 residues: CASSPDSTGNTIYF. The CDR3 region has the DNA TGTGCCAGCTCCCCGGACTCCACTGGAAACACCATATATTTT. The full variable domain, with the rest looked up from reference TRBV18 and TRBJ1-3, is NAGVMQNPRHLVRRRGQEARLRCSPMKGHSHVYWYRQLPEEGLKFMVYLQKENIIDESGMPKERFSAEFPKEGPSILRIQQVVRGDSAAYFCASSPDSTGNTIYFGEGSWLTVV.

The V and J genes are TRBV27 and TRBJ1-2; D gene unclear. V dropped 7 bases and J dropped 0 bases, with 15 bases sitting between them. The germline CDR1 and CDR2 sequences are MNHEY and SMNVEV (reference sequence). The CDR3 has 15 amino acids. CDR3 bases: TGTGCCAGCAAAATTCGGGAGGGAGCTAACTATGGCTACACCTTC. Translating gives CASKIREGANYGYTF.

This clone was seen more than once but under ten times. The gene calls are TRBV4-1 and TRBJ2-5, with D perhaps TRBD2 (7 bases). V was cut by 0 bases and J by 7 bases, with 24 bases left in between. CDR3 length: 18 residues. Germline V gene lookup returns CDR1 MGHRA and CDR2 YSYEKL. As DNA, the CDR3 is TGCGCCAGCAGCCAAGAGGGGGGCACGAGCGGGGAATTGGGGACCCAGTACTTC. This codes for CASSQEGGTSGELGTQYF.

By share, this clone ranks as medium-sized (0.01 to 0.1%). The gene calls are TRBV2 and TRBJ2-3; D unresolved. The CDR3 consists of 18 residues. Trimming pared 5 bases from V and 1 base from J, leaving 22 bases between. Germline assignment: CDR1 SNHLY and CDR2 FYNNEI. The CDR3 DNA is TGTGCCAGCAGTTCGGTCCTTTCGCTTCGAACCGGCACAGATACGCAGTATTTT. This sequence encodes CASSSVLSLRTGTDTQYF.

V is TRBV28 and J is TRBJ1-3; D not certain. The V end was cut by 3 bases, the J end by 0 bases, with 6 bases between. The CDR3 runs to 14 residues. Germline V gene data show CDR1 as MDHEN and CDR2 as SYDVKM. Here the CDR3 reads CASSLQSSGNTIYF. The CDR3 nucleotides read TGTGCCAGCAGTTTGCAGAGCTCTGGAAACACCATATATTTT.

The rearrangement links TRBV2 to TRBJ1-6; TRBD1 matches at 10 bases. The germline CDR1 and CDR2 sequences are SNHLY and FYNNEI. CDR3 length equals 14 residues. V dropped 5 bases and J dropped 10; count of bases not matched to a gene: 5. The CDR3 is CASSSTGQGSPLHF. The CDR3 DNA follows: TGTGCCAGCAGTTCGACGGGACAGGGGTCACCCCTCCACTTT.

The chain joins TRBV4-1 to TRBJ2-5; D ambiguous. The better agreement between TRBJ2-7 and the DNA end casts doubt on the J call. Per germline, CDR1 MGHRA and CDR2 YSYEKL. The CDR3 totals 12 residues. CDR3: CASPLSRYEQYF. As DNA, the CDR3 is TGCGCCAGCCCTCTAAGCAGATACGAGCAGTACTTC.

The rearrangement uses TRBV28 and TRBJ1-5, with D hard to call. Trimming removed 4 bases from V and 5 bases from J, with 0 bases in between. Looked up from germline, CDR1 is MDHEN and CDR2 is SYDVKM. The CDR3 spans 10 residues. In nucleotides, the CDR3 is TGTGCCAGCAGTTATCAGCCCCAGCATTTT. It codes for CASSYQPQHF.

The chain uses TRBV2 and TRBJ1-2, with a possible D match to TRBD1 (6 bases). Germline V CDR1 and CDR2: SNHLY, FYNNEI. This CDR3 region has 15 residues. V was shortened by 5 bases and J by 7 bases, with 20 bases between the two germline ends. In DNA, the CDR3 is TGTGCCAGCAGTTTTTTACAGGGAGCTGATACTGGCTACACCTTC. Its translation: CASSFLQGADTGYTF.

This chain connects TRBV6-5 to TRBJ2-5; TRBD1 aligns across 8 bases. The length of the CDR3 is 13 residues. Germline V gene lookup returns CDR1 MNHEY and CDR2 SVGAGI. Trimming took 4 bases from V and 4 from J; bases not matched to a gene: 2. The CDR3 bases are TGTGCCAGCAGTTTTACAGGGGGAGAGACCCAGTACTTC. The encoded protein is CASSFTGGETQYF.

The chain carries TRBV6-1 and TRBJ2-1; 7 nucleotides line up with TRBD1. Germline trimming cut 2 bases from V and 5 bases from J; bases unmatched to any gene: 6. Germline lookup yields CDR1 MNHNS and CDR2 SASEGT. The CDR3 contains 15 residues. CDR3 DNA: TGTGCCAGCAGTGAATTTGCAGGGGGAAACAATGAGCAGTTCTTC. Translated, it gives CASSEFAGGNNEQFF.

This chain links TRBV19 with TRBJ1-2; no definite D call. The CDR3 is 13 residues long. Germline CDR1 LNHDA, CDR2 SQIVND (reference sequence). V was clipped by 3 bases and J by 5 bases, with 10 bases between them. CDR3: CASSIRSFYGYTF. The DNA of the CDR3 is TGTGCCAGTAGTATCAGGAGCTTTTATGGCTACACCTTC.

V usage is TRBV4-1 and J usage is TRBJ2-7, with 11 positions matching TRBD2. V lost 5 bases to trimming and J lost 1 base; unmatched junction nucleotides: 1. CDR3 length: 14 residues. The V gene's germline CDR1 is MGHRA and CDR2 YSYEKL. The CDR3 protein is CASSIAGGSYEQYF. CDR3 in DNA: TGCGCCAGCAGCATAGCGGGAGGGTCCTACGAGCAGTACTTC.

The chain has TRBV7-9 and TRBJ1-1, with D tentatively TRBD1 (6 bases). The CDR3 is made up of 15 amino acids. Germline assignment: CDR1 SEHNR and CDR2 FQNEAQ (reference sequence). Trimming took off 4 bases at V and 0 bases at J, with 12 bases between the two ends. The CDR3 is CASSSGQHMNTEAFF. CDR3 in DNA: TGTGCCAGCAGCTCAGGACAGCACATGAACACTGAAGCTTTCTTT.

This chain connects TRBV9 to TRBJ1-6; D is possibly TRBD1 (6 bases). The germline V gene encodes CDR1 SGDLS and CDR2 YYNGEE. This CDR3 region has 15 residues. The ends were cut back, 3 bases at V and 8 bases at J, with 15 bases in the middle. The CDR3 nucleotides read TGTGCCAGCAGCGAGAGGGTCTCAGGGGATTCACCCCTCCACTTT. Translating gives CASSERVSGDSPLHF.

The CDR3 DNA sequence: TGTGCCAGCAGCTTAGGACAGAGGAATGAGCAGTTCTTC. Protein product: CASSLGQRNEQFF. The chain employs TRBV7-8 and TRBJ2-1, with D perhaps TRBD1 (5 bases). The length of the CDR3 is 13 residues. The V end was cut by 1 base, the J end by 7 bases, with 8 bases between. Germline lookup yields CDR1 SGHVS and CDR2 FQNEAQ.

The rearrangement uses TRBV7-9 and TRBJ1-2; 7 bases are a match to TRBD1. Looked up from germline, CDR1 is SEHNR and CDR2 is FQNEAQ (reference sequence). J gave up 3 bases and V 2 bases, and 0 bases lay outside the gene matches. This CDR3 has 13 amino acids. CDR3 sequence: CASSLTGDYGYTF. CDR3 in DNA: TGTGCCAGCAGCTTAACAGGGGACTATGGCTACACCTTC.

This clone has a handful of counts. CDR3 in amino acids: CASIQVWGTEAFF. The CDR3 DNA sequence: TGTGCCAGCATCCAAGTCTGGGGCACTGAAGCTTTCTTT. V gene TRBV5-8 combines with J gene TRBJ1-1; unclear D gene. CDR3 length: 13 residues. Trimming took 6 bases from V and 4 from J, leaving 13 bases between them. The germline V gene encodes CDR1 SGHTS and CDR2 YDEGEE. The full variable domain, rest sourced from reference TRBV5-8 and TRBJ1-1, is EAGVTQSPTHLIKTRGQQATLRCSPISGHTSVYWYQQALGLGLQFLLWYDEGEERNRGNFPPRFSGRQFPNYSSELNVNALELEDSALYLCASIQVWGTEAFFGQGTRLTVV.

In its sample, this clone was seen once. The chain combines TRBV4-1 with TRBJ2-7; D tentatively fits TRBD1 or TRBD2 (7 bases each). The CDR3 length is 14 residues. V was shortened by 1 base and J by 9 bases, with 16 bases between the two germline ends. In germline, CDR1 is MGHRA, CDR2 YSYEKL. For the CDR3, the DNA is TGCGCCAGCAGCCAAGCGCAGGGGGGGCCGGGGCAGTACTTC. Protein: CASSQAQGGPGQYF.

V and J are TRBV6-5 and TRBJ2-7; the D gene is possibly TRBD1 (5 bases). Trimming shortened V by 5 bases and J by 4 bases, and 15 bases separated the two germline ends. Germline CDR1 is MNHEY and CDR2 is SVGAGI. The CDR3 has 14 residues. The CDR3 bases are TGTGCCAGCAGTGAATCCCAGGGTTCGTACGAGCAGTACTTC. It translates to CASSESQGSYEQYF.

Within the sample, this clone is medium-sized. The chain combines TRBV7-9 with TRBJ1-2, with 8 bases lining up with TRBD1. The CDR3 totals 14 residues. Trimming took 5 bases from V and 5 from J; bases not matched to a gene: 7. The germline V gene encodes CDR1 SEHNR and CDR2 FQNEAQ (reference sequence). CDR3 amino acids: CASSLTGVDYGYTF. CDR3 nucleotides: TGTGCCAGCAGCCTGACAGGGGTTGATTATGGCTACACCTTC.

The V call is TRBV2, the J call TRBJ1-5, with D possibly matching TRBD1 (6 bases). From germline, CDR1 is SNHLY and CDR2 FYNNEI. V was pared by 4 bases and J by 6 bases, with 16 bases between. The CDR3 runs to 15 residues. The CDR3 bases are TGTGCCAGCAGTGGAGAACAGGGTTCAAGTCAGCCCCAGCATTTT. Protein product: CASSGEQGSSQPQHF. The full variable domain, completed using reference TRBV2 and TRBJ1-5, is EPEVTQTPSHQVTQMGQEVILRCVPISNHLYFYWYRQILGQKVEFLVSFYNNEISEKSEIFDDQFSVERPDGSNFTLKIRSTKLEDSAMYFCASSGEQGSSQPQHFGDGTRLSIL.

This clone was counted between two and nine times. J is TRBJ2-5 and V is TRBV4-1; 9 bases agree with TRBD2. The length of the CDR3 is 16 residues. Trimming removed 4 bases from V and 5 bases from J; junction bases left unmatched: 11. Germline CDR1 and CDR2: MGHRA and YSYEKL. The CDR3 DNA sequence: TGCGCCAGCAGCCTCATTAGCGGGGGAGGGCAGGAGACCCAGTACTTC. Protein sequence: CASSLISGGGQETQYF.

The chain recombines TRBV28 with TRBJ2-7, with a weak D call TRBD1 (6 bases). With 5 bases removed from V and 6 bases from J, the gap between germline ends came to 23 bases. This CDR3 has 16 residues. Germline CDR1 reads MDHEN; CDR2 reads SYDVKM. CDR3: CASSPHGGRVFGEQYF. The CDR3 bases are TGTGCCAGCAGTCCGCATGGGGGCCGGGTTTTTGGCGAGCAGTACTTC.

V and J are TRBV14 and TRBJ2-7, with D perhaps assigned TRBD1 or TRBD2 (7 bases each). Trimming shortened V by 4 bases and J by 3 bases, and 28 bases separated the two germline ends. Germline CDR1 and CDR2: SGHDN and FVKESK. The CDR3 spans 19 residues. The CDR3 loop reads CASSPLGGQGVLSRYEQYF. CDR3 DNA sequence: TGTGCCAGCAGCCCACTCGGGGGGCAGGGGGTCCTGTCCCGCTACGAGCAGTACTTC.